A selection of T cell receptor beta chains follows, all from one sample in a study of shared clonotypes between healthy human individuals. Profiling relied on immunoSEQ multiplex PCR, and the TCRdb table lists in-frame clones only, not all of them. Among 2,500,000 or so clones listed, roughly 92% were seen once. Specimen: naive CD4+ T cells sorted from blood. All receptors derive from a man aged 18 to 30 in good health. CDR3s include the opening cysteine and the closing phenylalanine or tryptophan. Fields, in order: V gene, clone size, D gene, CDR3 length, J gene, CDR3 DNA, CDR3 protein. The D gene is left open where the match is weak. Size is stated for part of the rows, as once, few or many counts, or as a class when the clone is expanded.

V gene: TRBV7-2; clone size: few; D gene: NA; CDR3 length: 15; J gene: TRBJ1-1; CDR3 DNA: TGTGCCACCTCCCGCGGGGGCAGTTTGTACACTGAAGCTTTCTTT; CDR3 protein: CATSRGGSLYTEAFF
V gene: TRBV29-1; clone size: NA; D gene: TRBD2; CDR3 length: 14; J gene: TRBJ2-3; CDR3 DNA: TGCAGCGTTGATCCTCGACTAGCGGGAGATACGCAGTATTTT; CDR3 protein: CSVDPRLAGDTQYF
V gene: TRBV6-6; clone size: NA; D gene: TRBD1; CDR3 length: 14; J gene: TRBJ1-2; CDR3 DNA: TGTGCCAGCAGAACAGGGGGCGCTTTTAGTGGCTACACCTTC; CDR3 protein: CASRTGGAFSGYTF
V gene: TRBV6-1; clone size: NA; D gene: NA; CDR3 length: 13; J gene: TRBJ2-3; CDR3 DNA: TGTGCCAGCAGTGGAGCTAGCACCGATACGCAGTATTTT; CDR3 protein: CASSGASTDTQYF
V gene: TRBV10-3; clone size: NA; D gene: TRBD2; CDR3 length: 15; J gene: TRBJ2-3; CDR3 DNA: TGTGCCATCAGTACTAGCGGGGGGGCCCAGGATACGCAGTATTTT; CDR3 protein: CAISTSGGAQDTQYF
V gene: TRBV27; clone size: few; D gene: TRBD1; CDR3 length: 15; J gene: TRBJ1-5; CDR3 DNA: TGTGCCAGCAGGACAGGGGGATGGAGCAATCAGCCCCAGCATTTT; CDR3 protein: CASRTGGWSNQPQHF
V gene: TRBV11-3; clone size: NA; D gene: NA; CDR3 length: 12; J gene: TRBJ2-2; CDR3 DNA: TGTGCCAGCAGTTCCGGGACCGGGGAGCTGTTTTTT; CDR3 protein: CASSSGTGELFF
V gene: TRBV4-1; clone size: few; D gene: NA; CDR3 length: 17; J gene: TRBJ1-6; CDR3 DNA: TGCGCCAGCAGCCAAGTTGGCAGGGGACAAGGGAATTCACCCCTCCACTTT; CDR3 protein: CASSQVGRGQGNSPLHF
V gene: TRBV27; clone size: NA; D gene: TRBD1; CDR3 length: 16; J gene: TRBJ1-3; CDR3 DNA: TGTGCCAGCAGCAGGGGGGGACAGGGCTCTGGAAACACCATATATTTT; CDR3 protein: CASSRGGQGSGNTIYF
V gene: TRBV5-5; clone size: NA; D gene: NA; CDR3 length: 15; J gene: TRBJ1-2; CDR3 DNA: TGTGCCAGCAGCTTTTCCATAGGACAGAACTATGGCTACACCTTC; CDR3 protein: CASSFSIGQNYGYTF
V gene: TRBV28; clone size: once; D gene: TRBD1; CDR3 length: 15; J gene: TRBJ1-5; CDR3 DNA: TGTGCCAGCAGTTTAGGGGACAGGGGATTACAGCCCCAGCATTTT; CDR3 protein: CASSLGDRGLQPQHF
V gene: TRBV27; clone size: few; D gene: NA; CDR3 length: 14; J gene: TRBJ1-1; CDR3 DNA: TGTGCCAGCAGTAACCCCCAGATGAACACTGAAGCTTTCTTT; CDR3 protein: CASSNPQMNTEAFF
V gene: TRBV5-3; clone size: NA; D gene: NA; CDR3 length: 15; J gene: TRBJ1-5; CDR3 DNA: TGTGCCAGAAGCTTTCTGGGGTTTCGCAATCAGCCCCAGCATTTT; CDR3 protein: CARSFLGFRNQPQHF
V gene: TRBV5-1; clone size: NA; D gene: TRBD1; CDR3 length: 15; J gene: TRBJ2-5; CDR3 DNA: TGCGCCAGCAGCTACGGACAGGGGCGGGTGGAGACCCAGTACTTC; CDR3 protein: CASSYGQGRVETQYF
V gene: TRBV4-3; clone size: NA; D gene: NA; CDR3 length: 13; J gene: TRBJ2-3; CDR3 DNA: TGCGCCAGCAGCCAAGGGGTCCAAGATACGCAGTATTTT; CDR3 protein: CASSQGVQDTQYF
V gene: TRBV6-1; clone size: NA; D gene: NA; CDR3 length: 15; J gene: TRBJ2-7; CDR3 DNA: TGTGCCAGCAGTGAACGAGCGGATGTCCCGTACGAGCAGTACTTC; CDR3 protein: CASSERADVPYEQYF
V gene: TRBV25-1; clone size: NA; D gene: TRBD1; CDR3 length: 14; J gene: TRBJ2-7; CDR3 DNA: TGTGCCAGCAGACCCGACAGGGGGGCCTACGAGCAGTACTTC; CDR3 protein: CASRPDRGAYEQYF
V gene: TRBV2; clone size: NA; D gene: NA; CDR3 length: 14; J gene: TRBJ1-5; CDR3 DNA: TGTGCCAGCAGGGGGACGGGAAGCAATCAGCCCCAGCATTTT; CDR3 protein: CASRGTGSNQPQHF
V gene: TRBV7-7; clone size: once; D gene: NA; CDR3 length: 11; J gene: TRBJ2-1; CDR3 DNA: TGTGCTAGCAGCGCGGGTAATGAGCAGTTCTTC; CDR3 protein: CASSAGNEQFF
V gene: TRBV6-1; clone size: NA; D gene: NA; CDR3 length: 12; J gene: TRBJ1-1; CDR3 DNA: TGTGCCAGCAGTGAAAGAATGTTGGGGGCTTTCTTT; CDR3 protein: CASSERMLGAFF
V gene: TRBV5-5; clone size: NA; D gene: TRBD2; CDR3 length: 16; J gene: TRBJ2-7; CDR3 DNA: TGTGCCAGCAGCTTGGGACTAGCGGGGGGTGGTTACGAGCAGTACTTC; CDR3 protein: CASSLGLAGGGYEQYF
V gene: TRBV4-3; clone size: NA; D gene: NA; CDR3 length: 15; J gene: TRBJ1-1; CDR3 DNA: TGCGCCAGCAGCCAAGAGGGGCCGGGGAACACTGAAGCTTTCTTT; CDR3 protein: CASSQEGPGNTEAFF
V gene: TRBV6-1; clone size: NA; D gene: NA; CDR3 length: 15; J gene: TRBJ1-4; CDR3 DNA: TGTGCCAGCAGTGTTGACAGGCTCCCTAATGAAAAACTGTTTTTT; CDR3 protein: CASSVDRLPNEKLFF
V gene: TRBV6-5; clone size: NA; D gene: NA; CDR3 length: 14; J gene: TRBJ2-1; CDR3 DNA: TGTGCCAGCAGGAGGGACCGCCTTGGGAATGAGCAGTTCTTC; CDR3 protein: CASRRDRLGNEQFF
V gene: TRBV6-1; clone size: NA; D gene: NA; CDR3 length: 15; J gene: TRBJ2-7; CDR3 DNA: TGTGCCAGCAGCCCCAGTCTGGCGAGGACCTACGAGCAGTACTTC; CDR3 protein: CASSPSLARTYEQYF
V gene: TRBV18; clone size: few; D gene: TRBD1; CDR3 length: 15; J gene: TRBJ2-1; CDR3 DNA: TGTGCCAGCTCCCAGACAGGGCAACCCTACAATGAGCAGTTCTTC; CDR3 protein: CASSQTGQPYNEQFF
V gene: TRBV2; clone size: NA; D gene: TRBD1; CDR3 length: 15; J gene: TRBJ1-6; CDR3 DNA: TGTGCCAGCAGAGACACCGGGACAGCAATATCACCCCTCCACTTT; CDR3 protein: CASRDTGTAISPLHF
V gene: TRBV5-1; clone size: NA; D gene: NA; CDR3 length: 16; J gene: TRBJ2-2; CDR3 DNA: TGCGCCAGCTGGTGGGGAGGGGGCGCGAACACCGGGGAGCTGTTTTTT; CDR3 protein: CASWWGGGANTGELFF
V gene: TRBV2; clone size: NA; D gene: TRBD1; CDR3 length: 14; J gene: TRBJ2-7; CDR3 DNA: TGTGCCAGCATTCTGGACAGGAAGACCTACGAGCAGTACTTC; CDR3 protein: CASILDRKTYEQYF
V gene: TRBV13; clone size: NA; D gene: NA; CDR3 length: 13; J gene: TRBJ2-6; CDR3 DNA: TGTGCCGGGAACCCCTCTGGGGCCAACGTCCTGACTTTC; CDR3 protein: CAGNPSGANVLTF
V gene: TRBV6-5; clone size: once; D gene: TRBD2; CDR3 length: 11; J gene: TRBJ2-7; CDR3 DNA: TGTGCCAGCACTAGCGGCTGGGAGCAGTACTTC; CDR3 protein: CASTSGWEQYF
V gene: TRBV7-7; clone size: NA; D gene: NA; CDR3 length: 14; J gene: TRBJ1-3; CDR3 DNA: TGTGCTAGCAGCCCAGGGAGCTCTGGAAACACCATATATTTT; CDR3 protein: CASSPGSSGNTIYF
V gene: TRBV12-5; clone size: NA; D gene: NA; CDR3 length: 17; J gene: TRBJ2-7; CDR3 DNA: TGTGCTAGTGGTTTGGGGAGGGTTTGGGACACCTCCTACGAGCAGTACTTC; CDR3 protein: CASGLGRVWDTSYEQYF
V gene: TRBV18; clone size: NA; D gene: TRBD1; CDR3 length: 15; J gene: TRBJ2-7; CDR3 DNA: TGTGCCAGCTCACCGACAGGGGGAAGCTCCTACGAGCAGTACTTC; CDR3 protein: CASSPTGGSSYEQYF
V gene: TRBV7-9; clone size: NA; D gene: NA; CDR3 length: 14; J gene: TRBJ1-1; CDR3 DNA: TGTGCCAGCAGCTTAGGTGGAGGGGACACTGAAGCTTTCTTT; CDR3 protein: CASSLGGGDTEAFF
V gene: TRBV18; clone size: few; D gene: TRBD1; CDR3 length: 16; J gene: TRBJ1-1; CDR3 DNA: TGTGCCAGCTCACCTCTGACAGGGGGCCTTAACACTGAAGCTTTCTTT; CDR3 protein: CASSPLTGGLNTEAFF
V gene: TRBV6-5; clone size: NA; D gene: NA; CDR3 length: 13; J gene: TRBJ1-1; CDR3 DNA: TGTGCCAGCAGTTTAGGGACAATTACTGAAGCTTTCTTT; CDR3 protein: CASSLGTITEAFF
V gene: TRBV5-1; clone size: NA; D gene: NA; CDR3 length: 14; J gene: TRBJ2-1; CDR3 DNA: TGCGCCAGCAGCAATCCCTCGGGGGCGCAGGAGCAGTTCTTC; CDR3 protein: CASSNPSGAQEQFF
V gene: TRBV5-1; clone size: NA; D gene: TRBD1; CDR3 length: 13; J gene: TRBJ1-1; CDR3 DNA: TGCGCCAGCAGCTTGACAGGGGCTCGTGAAGCTTTCTTT; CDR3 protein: CASSLTGAREAFF
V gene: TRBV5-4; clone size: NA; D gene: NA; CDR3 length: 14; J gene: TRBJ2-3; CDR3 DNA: TGTGCCAGCAGCTACGGGGGCGGCACAGATACGCAGTATTTT; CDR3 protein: CASSYGGGTDTQYF
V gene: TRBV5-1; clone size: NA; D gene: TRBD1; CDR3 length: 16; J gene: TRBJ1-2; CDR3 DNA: TGCGCCAGCAGCCTACTCTCACAGGGGGCTGGGTATGGCTACACCTTC; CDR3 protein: CASSLLSQGAGYGYTF
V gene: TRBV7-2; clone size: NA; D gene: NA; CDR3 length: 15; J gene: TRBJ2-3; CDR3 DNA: TGTGCCAGCAGCTTACCAGCGGGCAATACAGATACGCAGTATTTT; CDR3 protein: CASSLPAGNTDTQYF
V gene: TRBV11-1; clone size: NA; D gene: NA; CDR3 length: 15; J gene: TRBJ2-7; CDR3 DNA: TGTGCCAGCAGCTCACCAAGTCGGCGGATGGACGAGCAGTACTTC; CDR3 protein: CASSSPSRRMDEQYF
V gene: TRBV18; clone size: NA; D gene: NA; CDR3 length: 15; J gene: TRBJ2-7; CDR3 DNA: TGTGCCAGCTCACCATTAATGTCAGGGGAGGCCGAGCAGTACTTC; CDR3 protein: CASSPLMSGEAEQYF
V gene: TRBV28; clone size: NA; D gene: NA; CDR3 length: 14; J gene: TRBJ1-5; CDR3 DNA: TGTGCCAACAGTTTAGGTCAGATCAATCAGCCCCAGCATTTT; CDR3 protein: CANSLGQINQPQHF
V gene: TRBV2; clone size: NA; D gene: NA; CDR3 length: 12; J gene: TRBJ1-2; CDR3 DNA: TGTGCCAGCAGTAGAGTAAACTATGGCTACACCTTC; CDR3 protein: CASSRVNYGYTF
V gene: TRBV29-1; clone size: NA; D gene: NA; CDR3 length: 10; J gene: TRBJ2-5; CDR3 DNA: TGCAGCTTCCGGACAGAGACCCAGTACTTC; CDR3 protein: CSFRTETQYF
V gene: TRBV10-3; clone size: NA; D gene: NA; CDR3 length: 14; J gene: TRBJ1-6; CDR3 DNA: TGTGCCATCAGTGAAACAGGTCCGGATTCACCCCTCCACTTT; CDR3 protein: CAISETGPDSPLHF
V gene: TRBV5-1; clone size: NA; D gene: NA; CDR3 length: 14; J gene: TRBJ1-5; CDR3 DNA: TGCGCCAGCAGCTTGCTAGGGGGTGATCAGCCCCAGCATTTT; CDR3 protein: CASSLLGGDQPQHF
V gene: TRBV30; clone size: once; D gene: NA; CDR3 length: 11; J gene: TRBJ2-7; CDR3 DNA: TGTGCCTGGAGTGCTGACCACGAGCAGTACTTC; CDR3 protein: CAWSADHEQYF
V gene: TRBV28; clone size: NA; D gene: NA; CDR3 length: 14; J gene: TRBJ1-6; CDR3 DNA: TGTGCCAGCAGTTTCATGGACTATAATTCACCCCTCCACTTT; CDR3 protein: CASSFMDYNSPLHF
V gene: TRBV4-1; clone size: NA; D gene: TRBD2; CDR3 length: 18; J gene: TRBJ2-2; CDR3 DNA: TGCGCCAGCAGCCGAAGATTGGGGAGCGGGAGTTACACCGGGGAGCTGTTTTTT; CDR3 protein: CASSRRLGSGSYTGELFF
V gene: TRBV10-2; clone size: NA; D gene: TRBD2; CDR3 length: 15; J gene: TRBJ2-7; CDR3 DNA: TGCGCCAGCAGTCGACTAGCGGGAAGCGTCCACGAGCAGTACTTC; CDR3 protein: CASSRLAGSVHEQYF
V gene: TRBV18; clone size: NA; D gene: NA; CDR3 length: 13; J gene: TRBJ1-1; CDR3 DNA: TGTGCCAGCTCCGAAACCCAGGGCGAGGAAGCTTTCTTT; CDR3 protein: CASSETQGEEAFF
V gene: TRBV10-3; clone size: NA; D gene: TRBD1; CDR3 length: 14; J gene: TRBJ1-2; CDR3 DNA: TGTGCCATGCTCGATGGGTTAGGGGGCGATGGCTACACCTTC; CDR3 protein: CAMLDGLGGDGYTF